One and the same sample provided the 21 T cell receptor beta chains below, sequenced in a study of blood T cell repertoires in COVID-19. Only in-frame clones appear in the TCRdb table, and some are missing; sequencing was by immunoSEQ multiplex PCR. Of 53,000 or so clones listed, 75% to 95% are singletons. The sample taken for sequencing was peripheral blood. The receptors originated from a man between 35 and 55 years old with acute or convalescent COVID-19.

This clone was seen just once. The gene calls are TRBV9 and TRBJ2-1, with no clear D. Germline V CDR1 and CDR2: SGDLS, YYNGEE. This CDR3 region has 17 residues. Trimming took off 0 bases at V and 5 bases at J, with 18 bases between the two ends. The CDR3, as DNA: TGTGCCAGCAGCGTAGACAGTACAGTAATATTGAACAATGAGCAGTTCTTC. The encoded protein is CASSVDSTVILNNEQFF.

The chain is built from TRBV9 and TRBJ1-1, with 8 positions matching TRBD1. Germline loops: CDR1 SGDLS, CDR2 YYNGEE. With 4 bases clipped from V and 1 base from J, the junction kept 3 bases outside the gene matches. CDR3 size: 14 residues. In DNA, the CDR3 is TGTGCCAGCAGCCCGCAGGGGGCGAACACTGAAGCTTTCTTT. Amino acids: CASSPQGANTEAFF.

This chain links TRBV11-2 with TRBJ1-5; D may be TRBD1 (5 bases). This CDR3 is built from 14 residues. Per germline, CDR1 SGHAT and CDR2 FQNNGV. Trimming cost V 6 bases and J 3 bases, with 12 bases left between them. CDR3 in amino acids: CASSIDRLNQPQHF. The CDR3 bases are TGTGCCAGCAGTATTGACAGACTCAATCAGCCCCAGCATTTT.

The chain joins TRBV18 to TRBJ2-7, with 8 bases aligning to TRBD2. The V and J ends lost 1 base and 4 bases, in that order; junction bases with no gene match: 6. The CDR3 loop spans 15 amino acids. Germline loops: CDR1 KGHSH, CDR2 LQKENI. CDR3 coding DNA: TGTGCCAGCTCACCACGAAGCGGGAGCGGTTACGAGCAGTACTTC. As protein: CASSPRSGSGYEQYF.

V is TRBV27 and J is TRBJ1-1, with D possibly matching TRBD1 (5 bases). The germline CDR1 and CDR2 sequences are MNHEY and SMNVEV (reference sequence). V was pared by 1 base and J by 0 bases, with 9 bases between. The CDR3 consists of 15 residues. DNA of the CDR3: TGTGCCAGCAGTTTATATCGGGGGATGAACACTGAAGCTTTCTTT. It specifies CASSLYRGMNTEAFF.

Only a few counts were recorded for this clone. The gene calls are TRBV10-3 and TRBJ2-3, with D possibly TRBD1 on 7 matching bases. Germline CDR1 reads ENHRY; CDR2 reads SYGVKD. V gave up 6 bases and J gave up 5 bases, with 15 bases separating them. This CDR3 region has 14 residues. CDR3 in DNA: TGTGCCATCAGGGGAGCAGGGGGAGGAGATACGCAGTATTTT. It codes for CAIRGAGGGDTQYF.

The V gene is TRBV7-9, the J gene TRBJ2-2, with TRBD2 matching 10 bases. Looked up from germline, CDR1 is SEHNR and CDR2 is FQNEAQ (reference sequence). Losses at the gene ends were 4 bases for V and 6 bases for J; bases not matched to a gene: 5. This CDR3 has 15 amino acids. In nucleotides, the CDR3 is TGTGCCAGCAGCTCTAGCGGGAGTACCGCCGGGGAGCTGTTTTTT. This encodes CASSSSGSTAGELFF.

The rearrangement joins TRBV6-5 to TRBJ1-6; TRBD1 might be the D (5 bases). V was shortened by 0 bases and J by 10 bases, with 16 bases between the two germline ends. There are 16 residues in the CDR3. The germline CDR1 and CDR2 sequences are MNHEY and SVGAGI. CDR3: CASSYSRGQGPSPLHF. CDR3 bases: TGTGCCAGCAGTTACTCGAGAGGTCAGGGTCCCTCACCCCTCCACTTT.

The rearrangement uses TRBV12-5 and TRBJ2-5; unclear D gene. The germline V gene has CDR1 LGHNT and CDR2 FRNRAP. Deletions cut 3 bases from V and 4 bases from J, with 3 bases between. The CDR3 runs to 11 residues. The CDR3 loop is CASGFRETQYF. The CDR3 DNA sequence: TGTGCTAGTGGTTTCCGAGAGACCCAGTACTTC.

J is TRBJ2-1 and V is TRBV21-1; TRBD2 is taken as the D call from the table, unchecked against the DNA. TRBV21-1 is noted as a pseudogene. This CDR3 region has 14 residues. CDR3 bases: TGTGCCAGCAGTAGCGGGAGGGCCCTAGGTGAGCAGTTCTTC. Translation gives CASSSGRALGEQFF.

The chain links TRBV6-4 to TRBJ1-1, with unresolved D. Trimming stripped 6 bases from V and 1 base from J, with 12 bases between. Germline V gene data show CDR1 as MRHNA and CDR2 as SNTAGT. The CDR3 is 14 residues long. DNA of the CDR3: TGTGCCAGCAGGGATTTTAGCAGGAACACTGAAGCTTTCTTT. The encoded protein is CASRDFSRNTEAFF.

V usage is TRBV3-1 (or the pseudogene TRBV3-2) and J usage is TRBJ1-1; D unclear. The CDR3 sequence is 15 residues long. CDR1 and CDR2 from the germline V gene are LGHDT and YNNKEL (reference sequence). V shed 6 bases and J shed 8 bases, with 22 bases lying between them. The CDR3 loop reads CASSRGTIDFNEAFF. The CDR3 coding sequence is TGTGCCAGCAGTCGCGGTACAATTGACTTTAACGAAGCTTTCTTT.

The chain recombines TRBV5-4 with TRBJ2-5; weak D call: TRBD1 (6 bases). This CDR3 is built from 15 residues. The germline V and J ends were trimmed by 0 bases and 5 bases, with 14 bases remaining between them. CDR1 and CDR2 (germline): SGHNT, YYREEE (reference sequence). CDR3 nucleotides: TGTGCCAGCAGCTTGGAACAGGGTCGTGGCGAGACCCAGTACTTC. Translating gives CASSLEQGRGETQYF.

The V and J genes are TRBV25-1 and TRBJ1-2, with D possibly matching TRBD1 (6 bases). The CDR3 contains 18 residues. Between the trimmed V and J ends, which lost 0 bases and 4 bases, there was a span of 21 bases. CDR1 is MGHDK, CDR2 SYGVNS, per germline. The CDR3 here is CASSEYLPGATSTYGYTF. In DNA form, the CDR3 reads TGTGCCAGCAGTGAATATTTGCCAGGGGCCACGTCGACCTATGGCTACACCTTC.

For the CDR3, the DNA is TGCGCCAGCAGCACCACAGGGGGCACTGAAGCTTTCTTT. Amino acid sequence: CASSTTGGTEAFF. The chain recombines TRBV5-1 with TRBJ1-1; 8 nucleotides line up with TRBD1. V was pared by 4 bases and J by 4 bases, with 3 bases of the junction left unmatched. The CDR3 is 13 amino acids. Germline CDR1 is SGHRS and CDR2 is YFSETQ. Full variable domain (outside the CDR3, taken from reference TRBV5-1 and TRBJ1-1): KAGVTQTPRYLIKTRGQQVTLSCSPISGHRSVSWYQQTPGQGLQFLFEYFSETQRNKGNFPGRFSGRQFSNSRSEMNVSTLELGDSALYLCASSTTGGTEAFFGQGTRLTVV.

The chain couples TRBV30 to TRBJ2-7; 8 bases line up with TRBD1. The ends lost 2 bases at V and 6 bases at J; junction bases unmatched: 15. This CDR3 is 16 amino acids long. The V gene's germline CDR1 is GTSNPN and CDR2 SVGIG (reference sequence). This CDR3 reads CAWSPPGRGLIGEQYF. The CDR3 region has the DNA TGTGCCTGGAGTCCGCCCGGCAGGGGGCTTATAGGCGAGCAGTACTTC.

This clone was counted a single time. The genes are TRBV24-1 and TRBJ1-1; D gene uncertain. Between the trimmed V and J ends, which lost 3 bases and 1 base, there was a span of 5 bases. The CDR3 is 13 amino acids. Per germline, CDR1 KGHDR and CDR2 SFDVKD. CDR3 amino acids: CATSDAENTEAFF. For the CDR3, the DNA is TGTGCCACCAGTGATGCGGAGAACACTGAAGCTTTCTTT.

The V gene is TRBV7-2, the J gene TRBJ1-2; the D gene is possibly TRBD1 (5 bases). The CDR3 is made up of 16 amino acids. The V end lost 5 bases, the J end lost 1 base, and 17 bases lay between the germline ends. Germline V gene lookup returns CDR1 SGHTA and CDR2 FQGNSA. This CDR3 reads CASSPAGVGNNYGYTF. The CDR3, as DNA: TGTGCCAGCAGCCCCGCGGGGGTCGGAAATAACTATGGCTACACCTTC. Based on the CDR3 plus reference TRBV7-2 and TRBJ1-2, the full variable domain is GAGVSQSPSNKVTEKGKDVELRCDPISGHTALYWYRQSLGQGLEFLIYFQGNSAPDKSGLPSDRFSAERTGGSVSTLTIQRTQQEDSAVYLCASSPAGVGNNYGYTFGSGTRLTVV.

J is TRBJ2-2 and V is TRBV30; 9 bases map to TRBD2. V gave up 2 bases and J gave up 2 bases; unmatched junction bases: 9. There are 17 residues in the CDR3. CDR1 is GTSNPN and CDR2 is SVGIG in the germline V gene (reference sequence). This CDR3 reads CAWSPLSGRPNTGELFF. In DNA, the CDR3 is TGTGCCTGGAGTCCCTTGAGCGGGAGGCCCAACACCGGGGAGCTGTTTTTT.

The V gene is TRBV2, the J gene TRBJ2-3, with 8 bases that match TRBD1. Germline values: CDR1 SNHLY, CDR2 FYNNEI. CDR3 size: 15 residues. Trimming cost V 3 bases and J 4 bases; bases outside gene matches: 6. CDR3 sequence reads: CASSDQGAGADTQYF. CDR3 nucleotides: TGTGCCAGCAGTGACCAGGGGGCAGGGGCAGATACGCAGTATTTT.

J is TRBJ2-1 and V is TRBV30, with 9 nucleotides matching TRBD2. The CDR3 runs 14 residues. The germline gives CDR1 GTSNPN, CDR2 SVGIG (reference sequence). CDR3 sequence reads: CASAALAGYNEQFF. DNA of the CDR3: TGTGCTTCCGCGGCCCTAGCGGGATACAATGAGCAGTTCTTC.